This entry features one TCR beta chain sequence. The CDR3 loop spans 14 amino acids. Germline V gene data show CDR1 as MNHEY and CDR2 as SVGAGI. J was trimmed by 4 bases and V by 8 bases; bases with no gene match: 11. Participants, about 18 to 90 years old, spanned about 26 US areas. The record originates from a study of blood T cell repertoires in COVID-19. Background on the study: Researchers got acute and convalescent COVID-19 samples from the United States, Italy and Spain.

Sequenced by immunoSEQ multiplex PCR; TCRdb stores in-frame clones only, minus some. The sample has more than 300,000 clones, 90% seen once; the top ten hold almost 4%. The V gene is TRBV6-5, the J gene TRBJ2-7; 7 bases fit TRBD2. The TCR comes from a woman in her twenties or thirties who had been exposed to COVID-19. The sequencing sample was made of PBMCs or T cells enriched from blood (not recorded which). The CDR3 DNA follows: TGTGCCAGCCACACGTTAGCGGGTTCTTACGAGCAGTACTTC. It is translated as CASHTLAGSYEQYF.